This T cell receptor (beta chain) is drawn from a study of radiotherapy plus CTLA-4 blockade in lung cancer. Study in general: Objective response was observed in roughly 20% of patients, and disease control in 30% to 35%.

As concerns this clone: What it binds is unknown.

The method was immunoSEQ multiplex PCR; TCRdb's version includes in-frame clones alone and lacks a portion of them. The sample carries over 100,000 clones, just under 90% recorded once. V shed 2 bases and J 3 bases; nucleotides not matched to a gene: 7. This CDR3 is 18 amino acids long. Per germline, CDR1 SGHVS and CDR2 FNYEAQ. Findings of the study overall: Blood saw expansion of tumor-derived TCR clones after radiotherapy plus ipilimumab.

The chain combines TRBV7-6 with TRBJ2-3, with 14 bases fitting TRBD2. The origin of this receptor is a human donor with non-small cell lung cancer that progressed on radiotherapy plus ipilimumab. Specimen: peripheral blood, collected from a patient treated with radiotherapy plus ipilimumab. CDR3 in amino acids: CASSLLAGTSGSTDTQYF. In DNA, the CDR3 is TGTGCCAGCAGCTTACTGGCAGGGACTAGCGGGAGTACAGATACGCAGTATTTT.